A single sample gave rise to the 18 T cell receptor beta chains below, sequenced in a study of radiotherapy plus CTLA-4 blockade in lung cancer. Assay: immunoSEQ multiplex PCR; the TCRdb copy retains only in-frame clones and omits some. The profile covers some 43,000 clones, with about 81% appearing a single time and approximately 3.4% taken by the ten largest. This material consisted of peripheral blood, taken from a patient treated with radiotherapy plus ipilimumab. Receptors were obtained from a human donor with non-small cell lung cancer who had stable disease on radiotherapy plus ipilimumab.

This chain connects TRBV27 to TRBJ2-6; weak D call: TRBD1 (6 bases). The CDR3 sequence is 17 residues long. The V gene lost 7 bases and the J gene lost 0 bases, with 16 bases spanning the gap. Germline V CDR1 and CDR2: MNHEY, SMNVEV (reference sequence). The CDR3 DNA reads as TGTGCCAGCACCACCAGGACAGCTCTCTCTGGGGCCAACGTCCTGACTTTC. Amino acids: CASTTRTALSGANVLTF. Looking up the rest from reference TRBV27 and TRBJ2-6 gives the full variable domain: EAQVTQNPRYLITVTGKKLTVTCSQNMNHEYMSWYRQDPGLGLRQIYYSMNVEVTDKGDVPEGYKVSRKEKRNFPLILESPSPNQTSLYFCASTTRTALSGANVLTFGAGSRLTVL.

This rearrangement joins TRBV9 to TRBJ2-3, with TRBD2 matching 8 bases. V was clipped by 4 bases and J by 2 bases; unmatched bases: 6. The length of the CDR3 is 15 residues. Germline lookup yields CDR1 SGDLS and CDR2 YYNGEE. This CDR3 is CASSPSGSTTDTQYF. CDR3 nucleotides: TGTGCCAGCAGCCCAAGCGGGAGTACCACAGATACGCAGTATTTT. The whole variable domain, filled in from reference TRBV9 and TRBJ2-3, reads DSGVTQTPKHLITATGQRVTLRCSPRSGDLSVYWYQQSLDQGLQFLIQYYNGEERAKGNILERFSAQQFPDLHSELNLSSLELGDSALYFCASSPSGSTTDTQYFGPGTRLTVL.

The chain has TRBV5-4 and TRBJ1-2; perhaps TRBD1 as D (6 bases). Germline CDR1 and CDR2: SGHNT and YYREEE (reference sequence). V was cut by 2 bases and J by 2 bases, with 13 bases left in between. The CDR3 runs to 15 residues. CDR3 loop: CASSFPPGTNYGYTF. For the CDR3, the DNA is TGTGCCAGCAGCTTTCCGCCCGGGACAAACTATGGCTACACCTTC.

This chain links TRBV7-2 with TRBJ1-5, with 7 bases matching TRBD1. The CDR3 spans 16 residues. Germline CDR1 SGHTA, CDR2 FQGNSA. Losses at the gene ends were 1 base for V and 1 base for J; bases not matched to a gene: 4. This CDR3 reads CASSLDAGGSNQPQHF. The CDR3 nucleotides are TGTGCCAGCAGCTTAGATGCAGGGGGAAGCAATCAGCCCCAGCATTTT.

The rearrangement uses TRBV19 and TRBJ2-2; TRBD2 aligns across 14 bases. Per the germline V gene, CDR1 is LNHDA and CDR2 is SQIVND (reference sequence). Trimming at V came to 5 bases and at J to 2 bases, leaving 10 bases not matched to a gene. The CDR3 contains 19 residues. The CDR3 protein is CASSPRGLAGVSNTGELFF. Written as DNA, the CDR3 is TGTGCCAGTAGTCCAAGGGGACTAGCGGGAGTCAGTAACACCGGGGAGCTGTTTTTT.

In its sample, this clone was seen once. V usage is TRBV6-5 and J usage is TRBJ2-6; 7 nucleotides align to TRBD1. V shed 6 bases and J 10 bases; nucleotides not matched to a gene: 9. Germline V gives CDR1 MNHEY, CDR2 SVGAGI. The CDR3 has 14 residues. CDR3 sequence (DNA): TGTGCCAGCAGCAGCCGGGACAGAAAGAACGTCCTGACTTTC. This sequence encodes CASSSRDRKNVLTF.

This clone came up once. The chain employs TRBV27 and TRBJ2-5; possible D gene TRBD1, 6 bases. The CDR3 loop spans 16 amino acids. V was shortened by 5 bases and J by 5 bases, with 21 bases between the two germline ends. The V gene's germline CDR1 is MNHEY and CDR2 SMNVEV (reference sequence). This chain's CDR3 is CASSPWDTLTQETQYF. As DNA, the CDR3 is TGTGCCAGCAGTCCTTGGGACACACTAACTCAGGAGACCCAGTACTTC.

V gene TRBV25-1 combines with J gene TRBJ1-1; 8 positions agree with TRBD1. V lost 6 bases, J lost 3 bases, and 9 bases stayed unmatched. The CDR3 covers 15 residues. Germline CDR1 is MGHDK and CDR2 is SYGVNS. CDR3 sequence (DNA): TGTGCCAGCAGCTGGGCAGGGGGCGCCGACACTGAAGCTTTCTTT. Translation: CASSWAGGADTEAFF.

This clone was seen more than once but under ten times. The chain couples TRBV7-9 to TRBJ2-5, with 7 bases matching TRBD1. Germline loops: CDR1 SEHNR, CDR2 FQNEAQ (reference sequence). Unmatched junction bases numbered 10, after V lost 5 bases and J lost 7 bases. The CDR3 loop spans 14 amino acids. The CDR3 is CASSNPGTAGTQYF. CDR3 coding DNA: TGTGCCAGCAGCAACCCGGGGACAGCCGGGACCCAGTACTTC. The entire variable domain, with the rest obtained from reference TRBV7-9 and TRBJ2-5, is as follows: DTGVSQNPRHKITKRGQNVTFRCDPISEHNRLYWYRQTLGQGPEFLTYFQNEAQLEKSRLLSDRFSAERPKGSFSTLEIQRTEQGDSAMYLCASSNPGTAGTQYFGPGTRLLVL.

This clone was recorded once. The V gene is TRBV2, the J gene TRBJ2-7, with D perhaps TRBD2 (5 bases). The germline gives CDR1 SNHLY, CDR2 FYNNEI. The CDR3 runs to 14 residues. Trimming took 7 bases from V and 5 from J, leaving 18 bases between them. CDR3 residues: CASMFLGSIDEQYF. The CDR3 DNA sequence: TGTGCCAGCATGTTTCTGGGGAGCATCGACGAGCAGTACTTC.

The gene calls are TRBV12-2 and TRBJ2-1; TRBD2 is taken as the D call from the table, unchecked against the DNA. TRBV12-2 is annotated as a pseudogene. The CDR3 contains 20 residues. CDR3 DNA: TGTGCAAGTCGCTTATTCCAGCGGGAGCTAATAACGTCATCCTACAATGAGCAGTTCTTC. This gives the protein CASRLFQRELITSSYNEQFF.

The chain is built from TRBV18 and TRBJ2-3, with D unresolved. V was cut by 2 bases and J by 2 bases, with 11 bases left in between. The CDR3 extends over 15 amino acids. In germline, CDR1 is KGHSH, CDR2 LQKENI. The CDR3 sequence: CASSPFNSPTDTQYF. The CDR3 nucleotides read TGTGCCAGCTCACCATTTAACTCCCCCACAGATACGCAGTATTTT.

The chain joins TRBV29-1 to TRBJ2-7; a possible D gene is TRBD2 (5 bases). The germline gives CDR1 SQVTM, CDR2 ANQGSEA. Deletions cut 4 bases from V and 0 bases from J, with 13 bases between. This CDR3 has 14 amino acids. The CDR3 reads CSVVGLGSSYEQYF. The CDR3 nucleotides are TGCAGCGTTGTAGGGCTTGGGAGCTCCTACGAGCAGTACTTC.

V is TRBV6-1 and J is TRBJ2-3; weak D call: TRBD1 (6 bases). The germline V and J ends were trimmed by 6 bases and 8 bases, with 18 bases remaining between them. The CDR3 length is 14 residues. The germline gives CDR1 MNHNS, CDR2 SASEGT. The CDR3 is CASSRDMGKGTQYF. The CDR3 nucleotides are TGTGCCAGCAGCCGGGACATGGGGAAAGGTACGCAGTATTTT.

This rearrangement joins TRBV6-6 to TRBJ2-7, with TRBD2 identical over 9 bases. The CDR3 totals 15 residues. The germline V gene has CDR1 MNHNY and CDR2 SVGAGI (reference sequence). V shed 2 bases and J 0 bases; nucleotides not matched to a gene: 2. The CDR3 region is CASSYSGRSSYEQYF. CDR3 nucleotide sequence: TGTGCCAGCAGTTACAGCGGGAGGAGCTCCTACGAGCAGTACTTC.

This sequence joins TRBV11-2 and TRBJ2-7, with D possibly being TRBD1 (5 bases). CDR1 and CDR2 (germline): SGHAT, FQNNGV. Trimming cost V 2 bases and J 3 bases, with 11 bases left between them. The CDR3 has 14 amino acids. The DNA for the CDR3 is TGTGCCAGCAGCTTAAGCCTTCAGGGCTACGAGCAGTACTTC. This gives the protein CASSLSLQGYEQYF.

CDR3: CASSSSGVRETQYF. The CDR3 DNA reads as TGTGCCAGCAGCTCTAGCGGGGTGCGGGAGACCCAGTACTTC. This chain uses TRBV13 with TRBJ2-5; 9 bases are a match to TRBD2. Germline CDR1 reads PRHDT; CDR2 reads FYEKMQ (reference sequence). The CDR3 totals 14 residues. V lost 4 bases, J lost 5 bases, and 5 bases stayed unmatched.

The V gene is TRBV7-3, the J gene TRBJ1-5; possibly TRBD1 for D (6 bases). Trimming removed 4 bases from V and 7 bases from J, with 14 bases in between. The CDR3 length is 14 residues. Germline V gene lookup returns CDR1 SGHTA and CDR2 FQGTGA. The CDR3 sequence is CASSSKGGGQPQHF. The CDR3, as DNA: TGTGCCAGCAGCTCAAAGGGGGGGGGACAGCCCCAGCATTTT.